Sequencing of this TCR beta chain was carried out in a study of T cell repertoires in aging, cancer and after chemotherapy (dated by TCRdb to about 2019). For the study in its entirety: Six donor age groups were covered, ranging from 30 or younger up to 70 or older, and each group contained at least three individuals. In the hematological group, paired pre- and post-chemotherapy samples were obtained from chronic lymphocytic leukemia patients treated with fludarabine- or bendamustine-based regimens. The full dataset contained roughly 8.8 million TCR reads. The study profiled peripheral blood TCR beta repertoires from healthy donors and cancer patients to examine immunoaging and T cell reconstitution after chemotherapy. The cohort comprised 200 to 250 cancer patients, over 90 with hematological and 110 to 130 with solid cancers, plus 95 healthy donors as a reference group. Here is what the overall study found, with its caveats: In both cancer cohorts, the median generation probability rose over the chemotherapy interval, which suggests that the repertoire was reconstituted through rebound thymic output. Hematological cancer patients had lymphoid organ infiltration, which may itself impair thymic emigration or peripheral T cell expansion. Compared with age-matched healthy donors, untreated patients with either hematological or solid cancers had significantly lower TCR diversity in the blood along with higher clonality. In healthy donors, the decline in TCR diversity with age was mainly due to loss of richness, whereas in cancer patients loss of evenness also played a role. According to the authors, the repertoire data do not allow conclusions to be drawn about immunological memory after chemotherapy.

This clonotype was counted a few times. What antigen it recognizes has not been identified. No much larger clone is present one base from it, and per-base qualities are unavailable. TCR beta rearrangements were amplified from genomic DNA extracted from peripheral blood rather than from sorted cells or RNA. Rearranged TRB sequences spanning V, D and J segments were amplified in a multiplex touch-down PCR with a mixed TRB-A/B primer pool. Illumina adapters and sample indices were added to the amplicons in two consecutive PCR reactions performed with Phusion HS II polymerase. Amplicons were gel-purified using the NucleoSpin Gel and PCR Clean-up kit and were subsequently checked with Qubit and an Agilent 2100 Bioanalyzer. Sequencing of the libraries was done on an Illumina MiSeq with paired-end, single-indexed 600-cycle runs. For the original study's pipeline: TRB sequences were processed with MiXCR versions 2.12 and 3.0.5. A clone was defined as each unique CDR3 nucleotide sequence, and only productive sequences supported by at least two reads were kept. Shannon diversity, evenness, clonality (one minus evenness), and alpha-parameterized diversity profiles from alpha 0 to 5 were included as repertoire metrics. The IGoR algorithm was used to calculate generation probabilities for clones in the paired samples taken before and after chemotherapy. TCRdb trimmed the raw reads at Q25, called clones with MiXCR and kept productive beta chains. Merged by CDR3 protein, the rows form single entries marked with the most common genes and DNA. The V and J calls follow TCRdb's processing rather than the paper's. The sample records about 6,200 distinct CDR3 sequences, 25% to 30% of which are singletons. Of the sample, around 8% falls within the top ten clones.

Taken from the germline V gene, the CDR1 and CDR2 loops are SGHRS and YFSETQ. From its cysteine to its phenylalanine, the CDR3 spans 15 amino acids. Only the CDR3 portion is preserved as DNA: 45 bases, with reading frame beginning at the first base. V lost 1 base and J lost 2 bases, and the count of bases not matched to a germline gene is 1. This receptor chain uses TRBV5-1 and TRBJ2-2, and TRBD1 matches 8 of the central bases. Sequenced: blood. The origin of this receptor is a human donor with a blood cancer. CDR3 reads: CASSLTGGNTGELFF. Read as DNA, the sequence is TGCGCCAGCAGCTTGACAGGGGGAAACACCGGGGAGCTGTTTTTT.